This TCR beta chain was recovered during a study of cytomegalovirus exposure and HLA in healthy donors. The study, taken as a whole, reports: It was in a later analysis that TCR association rates were seen to vary by HLA locus, highest for DRB1 and lowest for HLA-C. Data from an earlier analysis indicated that most TCR beta V segments were productive either about 90% or about 30% of the time.

PCR amplification relied on 60 Vbeta primers (plus 13 Jbeta primers). Using immunoSEQ multiplex PCR, the repertoire was profiled, and TCRdb retains in-frame clones only, with some absent. The sample records tens of thousands of clones, 80% being singletons. For this clone: Its target is not known.

V was pared by 5 bases and J by 4 bases, with 9 bases of the junction left unmatched. Germline CDR1 is SEHNR and CDR2 is FQNEAQ (reference sequence). This CDR3 has 15 amino acids. The sequenced sample consisted of PBMCs. The chain has TRBV7-9 and TRBJ2-5; 8 nucleotides line up with TRBD2. This sequence was found in a man aged 50-60 years in good health and CMV-seropositive. The CDR3 spells CASSQAGGYGETQYF. DNA for the CDR3: TGTGCCAGCAGCCAGGCGGGGGGTTATGGAGAGACCCAGTACTTC.